Described below is a single TCR beta chain sequence and its context. Together with a sample-barcoded 5' primer, a J-beta primer mix was included in a second PCR lasting roughly 6 to 12 cycles. The template-switch adaptor, which had 12 random nucleotides, put a tag on each cDNA molecule. TCRdb fed the 5' RACE reads into MiXCR, producing one record per CDR3 protein. The sample holds over 950,000 distinct CDR3 sequences; under 40% are singletons and the top ten take about an eighth. The individuals who served as donors were healthy Caucasians living in Russia, aged about 6 to 100. The total RNA that was extracted per sample amounted to at least 5 micrograms. This sample is drawn from a study of blood T cells in healthy people across ages. Study details: Using template switching, researchers captured about one barcoded beta molecule for each two T cells.

The CDR3 covers 17 residues. This receptor was taken from a man aged 18 to 29 in good health. V gene TRBV12-2 combines with J gene TRBJ1-5; no DNA check was done on the table's D call, TRBD1. TRBV12-2 is deemed a pseudogene. Sequenced material: blood. In nucleotides, the CDR3 is TGTGCAAGTCGCTTTACTAGACAGGGGTCGATCAATCAGCCCCAGCATTTT. Amino acids: CASRFTRQGSINQPQHF.